Presented here are 22 T cell receptor beta chains from one specimen sequenced in a study of beta chain features in type 1 diabetes. The authors reverse transcribed all of the isolated RNA, so sequencing captured expressed TCRB transcripts. TCRdb's copy holds only in-frame clones and misses some; the assay was immunoSEQ multiplex PCR. The repertoire holds hundreds of thousands of clones, 10% to 12% seen once, with over 0.035% in the top ten. Sequencing was carried out using naive CD4+ T cells from blood. All receptors come from a woman aged 18-30 years in good health.

The chain has TRBV9 and TRBJ2-7; D possibly corresponds to TRBD1 (6 bases). The germline CDR1 and CDR2 sequences are SGDLS and YYNGEE. Trimming shortened V by 0 bases and J by 3 bases, and 13 bases separated the two germline ends. The CDR3 length is 15 residues. The CDR3 protein is CASSVGDRPNYEQYF. For the CDR3, the DNA is TGTGCCAGCAGCGTAGGTGACAGGCCCAACTACGAGCAGTACTTC.

The CDR3 loop reads CACYTGTSGSLTYTQYF. The CDR3 DNA is TGTGCCTGCTACACCGGGACTAGCGGGAGTTTAACGTATACGCAGTATTTT. This chain connects TRBV30 to TRBJ2-3; 14 bases agree with TRBD2. Germline V gene data show CDR1 as GTSNPN and CDR2 as SVGIG (reference sequence). This CDR3 is 17 amino acids long. V lost 6 bases and J lost 7; bases outside the gene matches: 15.

The V gene is TRBV19, the J gene TRBJ1-1; the D is unclear. The V and J ends lost 5 bases and 0 bases respectively, with 10 bases between them. Germline V gives CDR1 LNHDA, CDR2 SQIVND (reference sequence). The CDR3 spans 14 residues. CDR3 amino acids: CASSVSLMNTEAFF. CDR3 coding DNA: TGTGCCAGTAGTGTCAGCCTTATGAACACTGAAGCTTTCTTT.

The rearrangement joins TRBV4-2 to TRBJ2-3; D gene unclear. V shed 1 base and J shed 0 bases, with 14 bases lying between them. The germline V gene encodes CDR1 LGHNA and CDR2 YNFKEQ. This CDR3 contains 17 residues. This CDR3 is CASSQVRRRPSTDTQYF. The CDR3 DNA reads TGTGCCAGCAGCCAAGTGAGACGGCGCCCTAGCACAGATACGCAGTATTTT.

The rearrangement joins TRBV7-8 to TRBJ2-7; D unresolved. The CDR3 has 14 amino acids. CDR1 is SGHVS, CDR2 FQNEAQ, per germline. The V end lost 0 bases, the J end lost 4 bases, and 10 bases lay between the germline ends. Here the CDR3 DNA reads TGTGCCAGCAGCTTAGCAGGGAATCGATACGAGCAGTACTTC. Amino acid sequence: CASSLAGNRYEQYF.

This clone was seen more than once but under ten times. The chain links TRBV5-6 to TRBJ2-5; tentatively, D is TRBD1 (5 bases). The V gene's germline CDR1 is SGHDT and CDR2 YYEEEE. The CDR3 sequence is 15 residues long. Trimming stripped 1 base from V and 2 bases from J, with 12 bases between. Here the CDR3 reads CASSLRGRRQETQYF. CDR3 sequence (DNA): TGTGCCAGCAGCTTGAGGGGAAGGCGGCAAGAGACCCAGTACTTC. The full variable domain, rest sourced from reference TRBV5-6 and TRBJ2-5, is DAGVTQSPTHLIKTRGQQVTLRCSPKSGHDTVSWYQQALGQGPQFIFQYYEEEERQRGNFPDRFSGHQFPNYSSELNVNALLLGDSALYLCASSLRGRRQETQYFGPGTRLLVL.

This clone was counted a few times. The identical CDR3 is also encoded by other nucleotide sequences in the sample. This rearrangement joins TRBV5-6 to TRBJ2-7, with no clear D. Trimming left V 1 base short and J 4 bases short, with 9 bases between. Germline V gives CDR1 SGHDT, CDR2 YYEEEE. This CDR3 contains 13 residues. CDR3 sequence reads: CASSLRARYEQYV. Here the CDR3 DNA reads TGTGCCAGCAGCTTGCGGGCGCGATACGAGCAGTACGTC.

Here the CDR3 reads CASSQETGGGTDTQYF. CDR3 DNA sequence: TGTGCCAGCAGCCAAGAAACGGGGGGCGGGACAGATACGCAGTATTTT. The J gene is TRBJ2-3, the V gene TRBV4-2, with D possibly TRBD2 on 7 matching bases. Trimming left V 0 bases short and J 3 bases short, with 13 bases between. Germline CDR1 reads LGHNA; CDR2 reads YNFKEQ. This CDR3 comprises 16 residues.

About this clone itself: Other DNA sequences from this sample encode an identical CDR3 as well. The J gene is TRBJ2-5, the V gene TRBV9; TRBD1 is a possible D gene (5 bases). V shed 0 bases and J shed 5 bases, with 11 bases lying between them. CDR1 SGDLS and CDR2 YYNGEE come from the germline V gene. The CDR3 is 14 amino acids. The CDR3 coding sequence is TGTGCCAGCAGCGTAGGGACACTTGGGGAGACCCAGTACTTC. The encoded protein is CASSVGTLGETQYF.

The chain couples TRBV7-8 to TRBJ2-7, with D possibly matching TRBD2 (5 bases). CDR3 length: 14 residues. Trimming removed 3 bases from V and 6 bases from J, with 15 bases in between. Per the germline V gene, CDR1 is SGHVS and CDR2 is FQNEAQ. This CDR3 is CASSFGRTSGEQYV. The CDR3 nucleotides are TGTGCCAGCAGCTTCGGACGGACGAGCGGCGAGCAGTACGTC.

Only a few counts were recorded for this clone. The chain employs TRBV19 and TRBJ2-1; D gene unclear. Germline V lookup: CDR1 LNHDA, CDR2 SQIVND (reference sequence). The CDR3 has 15 residues. The V and J ends lost 5 bases and 0 bases respectively, with 11 bases between them. The CDR3 region is CASSATTSSYNEQFF. The CDR3 nucleotides read TGTGCCAGTAGTGCTACGACGAGCTCCTACAATGAGCAGTTCTTC. Filled out from reference TRBV19 and TRBJ2-1, the complete variable domain reads DGGITQSPKYLFRKEGQNVTLSCEQNLNHDAMYWYRQDPGQGLRLIYYSQIVNDFQKGDIAEGYSVSREKKESFPLTVTSAQKNPTAFYLCASSATTSSYNEQFFGPGTRLTVL.

This clone was detected a few times. DNA of the CDR3: TGTGCCAGCAGCTCACCGGGACTAGCGGGGCACCAGCAGTTCTTC. Protein sequence: CASSSPGLAGHQQFF. The gene calls are TRBV7-9 and TRBJ2-1, with TRBD2 matching 13 bases. J gave up 11 bases and V 4 bases, and 8 bases lay outside the gene matches. CDR1 and CDR2 (germline): SEHNR, FQNEAQ (reference sequence). The CDR3 is 15 amino acids.

This chain joins TRBV18 and TRBJ2-1; 15 bases are a match to TRBD2. This CDR3 is built from 16 residues. V lost 0 bases, J lost 7 bases, and 1 base stayed unmatched. Germline V gene sequence: CDR1 KGHSH, CDR2 LQKENI. The CDR3 region has the DNA TGTGCCAGCTCACCACCCGGGACTAGCGGGAGGAATGAGCAGTTCTTC. It is translated as CASSPPGTSGRNEQFF.

The rearrangement uses TRBV29-1 and TRBJ1-2, with D hard to call. The CDR3 consists of 13 residues. The germline V gene has CDR1 SQVTM and CDR2 ANQGSEA. V was cut by 6 bases and J by 7 bases, with 18 bases left in between. CDR3 loop: CSVANPIRGGYTF. CDR3 bases: TGCAGCGTCGCCAATCCCATCCGGGGTGGCTACACCTTC.

The rearrangement joins TRBV29-1 to TRBJ2-5, with D maybe TRBD1 (5 bases). V lost 4 bases and J lost 4, with 7 bases in between. CDR1 is SQVTM, CDR2 ANQGSEA, per germline. The CDR3 length is 11 residues. The CDR3 spells CSVAGSETQYF. As DNA, the CDR3 is TGCAGCGTTGCAGGGTCAGAGACCCAGTACTTC.

This clone was seen a handful of times. CDR3 loop: CASSPIRESTDTQYF. DNA for the CDR3: TGTGCCAGCTCACCAATCCGGGAGAGCACAGATACGCAGTATTTT. The V call is TRBV18, the J call TRBJ2-3, with a tentative D call TRBD2 (6 bases). V was pared by 2 bases and J by 0 bases, with 9 bases between. The germline V gene encodes CDR1 KGHSH and CDR2 LQKENI. The CDR3 loop spans 15 amino acids.

A few counts support this clone. The chain couples TRBV18 to TRBJ2-7; D gene unclear. V was pared by 4 bases and J by 0 bases, with 10 bases between. This CDR3 has 14 residues. Germline CDR1 reads KGHSH; CDR2 reads LQKENI. The CDR3 DNA reads TGTGCCAGCTCACTGTCCGCTAGCTCCTACGAGCAGTACTTC. Translating gives CASSLSASSYEQYF.

This clone was seen a handful of times. The chain joins TRBV5-1 to TRBJ2-7; tentative D call: TRBD1 (6 bases). Trimming took off 6 bases at V and 6 bases at J, with 19 bases between the two ends. CDR1 is SGHRS and CDR2 is YFSETQ in the germline V gene. CDR3 length: 14 amino acids. The CDR3 sequence: CASTRTDPITEQYV. DNA of the CDR3: TGCGCCAGCACCCGGACAGATCCCATTACCGAGCAGTACGTC.

This clone showed up just a few times. The chain links TRBV4-2 to TRBJ2-1, with 7 bases lining up with TRBD1. CDR3 size: 15 residues. Losses at the gene ends were 4 bases for V and 7 bases for J; bases not matched to a gene: 10. Germline assignment: CDR1 LGHNA and CDR2 YNFKEQ. CDR3 bases: TGTGCCAGCAGCCCTACCGGATCCAGGGGGAATGAGCAGTTCTTC. It yields the protein CASSPTGSRGNEQFF.

The V gene is TRBV7-2, the J gene TRBJ1-2; D gene ambiguous. The germline V gene encodes CDR1 SGHTA and CDR2 FQGNSA. The V end was cut by 1 base, the J end by 8 bases, with 5 bases between. This CDR3 contains 11 residues. The CDR3, as DNA: TGTGCCAGCAGCTTAGTCATGGGCTACACCTTC. This encodes CASSLVMGYTF.

This sequence joins TRBV18 and TRBJ2-1; TRBD2 matches 12 bases. The ends lost 6 bases at V and 6 bases at J; junction bases unmatched: 15. Germline CDR1 KGHSH, CDR2 LQKENI. The CDR3 totals 18 residues. CDR3 protein: CASSPQYTLAGGLNEQFF. The CDR3 region has the DNA TGTGCCAGCTCGCCCCAATACACCCTAGCGGGGGGGCTCAATGAGCAGTTCTTC.

This rearrangement joins TRBV18 to TRBJ2-5; no firm D call. Trimming removed 3 bases at V and 3 bases at J, with 11 bases between. Germline loops: CDR1 KGHSH, CDR2 LQKENI. The CDR3 covers 14 residues. CDR3 coding DNA: TGTGCCAGCTCACCGTGGCAGGCTGAAGAGACCCAGTACTTC. This sequence encodes CASSPWQAEETQYF.